This is a list of T cell receptor beta chains from one sample in a study of identifying expanded T cells in peripheral blood. The data were produced by immunoSEQ multiplex PCR, yet TCRdb's version contains in-frame clones alone and is incomplete. The data contain 65,000 to 95,000 clones, roughly 90% of them singletons. Material for sequencing was blood. All receptors come from a person aged 18 to 70 in good health. Both conserved end residues are part of each CDR3. A D gene is named only where the DNA matches it firmly. Some rows mark clone size as missing; the rest say once, few, many or name a class of expanded clone.

d_call: TRBD2; clone_size: .; j_call: TRBJ2-3; v_call: TRBV7-2; cdr3_nt: TGTGCCAGCAGCCGACTAGCGGGAGTAGGCGCAGATACGCAGTATTTT; cdr3_aa: CASSRLAGVGADTQYF
d_call: TRBD2; clone_size: .; j_call: TRBJ2-7; v_call: TRBV19; cdr3_nt: TGTGCCAGTAGCTTAAGCGGGAGCGACAACGAGCAGTACTTC; cdr3_aa: CASSLSGSDNEQYF
d_call: .; clone_size: .; j_call: TRBJ1-1; v_call: TRBV7-6; cdr3_nt: TGTGCCAGCAGCCCCAGGCCCGCTCTGAACACTGAAGCTTTCTTT; cdr3_aa: CASSPRPALNTEAFF
d_call: .; clone_size: .; j_call: TRBJ1-2; v_call: TRBV7-9; cdr3_nt: TGTGCCAGCAGCTTAGGGGTGGGGTCTGCCCTCTATGGCTACACCTTC; cdr3_aa: CASSLGVGSALYGYTF
d_call: .; clone_size: .; j_call: TRBJ2-5; v_call: TRBV14; cdr3_nt: TGTGCCAGCAGCAATAGGGAGACCCAGTACTTC; cdr3_aa: CASSNRETQYF
d_call: TRBD1; clone_size: .; j_call: TRBJ1-4; v_call: TRBV7-8; cdr3_nt: TGTGCCAGCAGCTTAGCACAGGGGATGGATGAAAAACTGTTTTTT; cdr3_aa: CASSLAQGMDEKLFF
d_call: TRBD1; clone_size: .; j_call: TRBJ1-4; v_call: TRBV18; cdr3_nt: TGTGCCAGCTCACCAACAGGGGGGGAAAAACTGTTTTTT; cdr3_aa: CASSPTGGEKLFF
d_call: .; clone_size: .; j_call: TRBJ1-5; v_call: TRBV6-1; cdr3_nt: TGTGCCAGCAGCCCTACAGGGAATCAGCCCCAGCATTTT; cdr3_aa: CASSPTGNQPQHF
d_call: TRBD2; clone_size: .; j_call: TRBJ2-7; v_call: TRBV6-5; cdr3_nt: TGTGCCAGCAGTTTGGATAGCGGGGCGGGTTACGAGCAGTACTTC; cdr3_aa: CASSLDSGAGYEQYF
d_call: .; clone_size: .; j_call: TRBJ1-1; v_call: TRBV29-1; cdr3_nt: TGCAGCGTTCCCCCTGAGGGGGGAACTGAAGCTTTCTTT; cdr3_aa: CSVPPEGGTEAFF
d_call: .; clone_size: .; j_call: TRBJ2-2; v_call: TRBV29-1; cdr3_nt: TGCAGCGTTGTAGGGCGTGGCGGGGAGCTGTTTTTT; cdr3_aa: CSVVGRGGELFF
d_call: .; clone_size: .; j_call: TRBJ1-5; v_call: TRBV18; cdr3_nt: TGTGCCAGCTCACCACCGGAAACTAATCAGCCCCAGCATTTT; cdr3_aa: CASSPPETNQPQHF
d_call: .; clone_size: .; j_call: TRBJ2-2; v_call: TRBV5-1; cdr3_nt: TGCGCCAGCAGCCTGGGCCGCCTCAACACCGGGGAGCTGTTTTTT; cdr3_aa: CASSLGRLNTGELFF
d_call: .; clone_size: .; j_call: TRBJ2-7; v_call: TRBV11-2; cdr3_nt: TGTGCCAGCAGCCTCGAACTCATCGAGCAGTACTTC; cdr3_aa: CASSLELIEQYF
d_call: .; clone_size: .; j_call: TRBJ1-4; v_call: TRBV7-6; cdr3_nt: TGTGCCAGCAGCTTAGGTTCCGCCAGCACTAATGAAAAACTGTTTTTT; cdr3_aa: CASSLGSASTNEKLFF
d_call: .; clone_size: .; j_call: TRBJ2-6; v_call: TRBV6-5; cdr3_nt: TGTGCCAGCAGTTATGAGTCCTCTGGGGCCAACGTCCTGACTTTC; cdr3_aa: CASSYESSGANVLTF
d_call: .; clone_size: once; j_call: TRBJ2-1; v_call: TRBV7-9; cdr3_nt: TGTGCCAGCAGCCCACGTAGCGGATACGAGATTTACAATGAGCAGTTCTTC; cdr3_aa: CASSPRSGYEIYNEQFF
d_call: .; clone_size: .; j_call: TRBJ1-1; v_call: TRBV7-2; cdr3_nt: TGTGCCAGCAGCTTAGCTTGGACTGAAGCTTTCTTT; cdr3_aa: CASSLAWTEAFF
d_call: .; clone_size: .; j_call: TRBJ1-1; v_call: TRBV6-6; cdr3_nt: TGTGCCAGCAGTTACGAGGTGGCCCACACTGAAGCTTTCTTT; cdr3_aa: CASSYEVAHTEAFF
d_call: .; clone_size: .; j_call: TRBJ1-2; v_call: TRBV18; cdr3_nt: TGTGCCAGCTCACCGATGTCGGGAGGGGACTATGGCTACACCTTC; cdr3_aa: CASSPMSGGDYGYTF
d_call: .; clone_size: .; j_call: TRBJ1-1; v_call: TRBV30; cdr3_nt: TGTGCCTGGAACATCTGGCAGTGGAACACTGAAGCTTTCTTT; cdr3_aa: CAWNIWQWNTEAFF
d_call: TRBD2; clone_size: .; j_call: TRBJ2-7; v_call: TRBV19; cdr3_nt: TGTGCCAGTAGTCGCTCCGGGACTAGCAATTACGAGCAGTACTTC; cdr3_aa: CASSRSGTSNYEQYF
d_call: .; clone_size: .; j_call: TRBJ1-4; v_call: TRBV30; cdr3_nt: TGTGCCGGTTTGACAGTAATTAATGAAAAACTGTTTTTT; cdr3_aa: CAGLTVINEKLFF
d_call: .; clone_size: once; j_call: TRBJ2-2; v_call: TRBV29-1; cdr3_nt: TGCAGCGTTGGGAAAAACACCGGGGAGCTGTTTTTT; cdr3_aa: CSVGKNTGELFF
d_call: .; clone_size: .; j_call: TRBJ1-1; v_call: TRBV30; cdr3_nt: TGTGCCTGGAGTGTACCGCCGATTCGGGCGAACACTGAAGCTTTCTTT; cdr3_aa: CAWSVPPIRANTEAFF
d_call: .; clone_size: .; j_call: TRBJ1-2; v_call: TRBV11-2; cdr3_nt: TGTGCCAGCAGCAGGGACACCCTCTATGGCTACACCTTC; cdr3_aa: CASSRDTLYGYTF
d_call: .; clone_size: once; j_call: TRBJ2-2; v_call: TRBV11-3; cdr3_nt: TGTGCCAGTTCCGGGACGGAAAACACCGGGGAGCTGTTTTTT; cdr3_aa: CASSGTENTGELFF
d_call: .; clone_size: .; j_call: TRBJ2-3; v_call: TRBV19; cdr3_nt: TGTGCCAGTAATGGTCTTAACACAGATACGCAGTATTTT; cdr3_aa: CASNGLNTDTQYF
d_call: TRBD2; clone_size: .; j_call: TRBJ2-1; v_call: TRBV7-2; cdr3_nt: TGTGCCAGCAGCTTAATAGGCGGGAGGGACAATGAGCAGTTCTTC; cdr3_aa: CASSLIGGRDNEQFF